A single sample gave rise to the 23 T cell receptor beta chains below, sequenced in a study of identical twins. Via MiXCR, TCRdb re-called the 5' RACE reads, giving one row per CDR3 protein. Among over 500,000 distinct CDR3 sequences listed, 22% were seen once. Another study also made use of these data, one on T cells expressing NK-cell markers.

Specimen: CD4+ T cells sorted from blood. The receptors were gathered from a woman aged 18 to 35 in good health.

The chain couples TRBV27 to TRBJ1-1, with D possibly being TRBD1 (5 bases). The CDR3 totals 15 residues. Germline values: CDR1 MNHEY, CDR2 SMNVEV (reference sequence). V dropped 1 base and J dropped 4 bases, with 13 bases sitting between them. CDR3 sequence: CASSLWGRRTTEAFF. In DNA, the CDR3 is TGTGCCAGCAGTTTATGGGGCCGAAGGACCACTGAAGCTTTCTTT.

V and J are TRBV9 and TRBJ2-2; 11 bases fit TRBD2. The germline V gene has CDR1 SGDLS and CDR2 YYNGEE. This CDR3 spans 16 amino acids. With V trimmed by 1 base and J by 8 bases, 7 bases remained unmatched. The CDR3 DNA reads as TGTGCCAGCAGCGTACCGCAGACTAGCGGGATAGGGGAGCTGTTTTTT. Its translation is CASSVPQTSGIGELFF.

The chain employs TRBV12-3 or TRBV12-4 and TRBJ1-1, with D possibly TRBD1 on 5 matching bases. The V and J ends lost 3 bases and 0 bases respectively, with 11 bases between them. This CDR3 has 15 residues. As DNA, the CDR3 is TGTGCCAGCAGTTTCTCGTGGACATTGAACACTGAAGCTTTCTTT. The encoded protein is CASSFSWTLNTEAFF.

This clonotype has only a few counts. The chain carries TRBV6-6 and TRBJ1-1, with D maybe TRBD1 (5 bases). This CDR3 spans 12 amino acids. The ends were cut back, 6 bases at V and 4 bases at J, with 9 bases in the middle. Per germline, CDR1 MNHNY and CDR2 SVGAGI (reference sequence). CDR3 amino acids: CASRLRGTEAFF. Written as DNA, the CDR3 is TGTGCCAGCAGACTTAGGGGCACTGAAGCTTTCTTT.

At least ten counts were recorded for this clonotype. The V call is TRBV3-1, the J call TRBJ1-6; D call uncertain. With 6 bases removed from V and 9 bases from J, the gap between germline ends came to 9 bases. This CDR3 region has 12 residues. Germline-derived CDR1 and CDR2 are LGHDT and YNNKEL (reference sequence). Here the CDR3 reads CASSREGSPLHF. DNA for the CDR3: TGTGCCAGCAGTCGGGAGGGTTCACCCCTCCACTTT.

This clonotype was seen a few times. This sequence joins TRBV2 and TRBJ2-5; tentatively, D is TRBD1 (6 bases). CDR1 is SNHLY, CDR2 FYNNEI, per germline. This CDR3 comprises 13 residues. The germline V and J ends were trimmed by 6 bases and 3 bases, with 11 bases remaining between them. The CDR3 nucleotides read TGTGCCAGCAGAATCAACAGGGAAGAGACCCAGTACTTC. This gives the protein CASRINREETQYF.

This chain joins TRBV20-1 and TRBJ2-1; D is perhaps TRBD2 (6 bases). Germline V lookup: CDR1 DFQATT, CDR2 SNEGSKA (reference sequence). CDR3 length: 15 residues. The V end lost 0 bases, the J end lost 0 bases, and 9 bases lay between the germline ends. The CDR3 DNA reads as TGCAGTGCTAGAGAGCGGGACTCCTCCTACAATGAGCAGTTCTTC. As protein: CSARERDSSYNEQFF.

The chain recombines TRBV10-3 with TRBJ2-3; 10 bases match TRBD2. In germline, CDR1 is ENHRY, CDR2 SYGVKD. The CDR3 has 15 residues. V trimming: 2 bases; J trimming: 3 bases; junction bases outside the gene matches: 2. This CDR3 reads CAISEPTSGTDTQYF. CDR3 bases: TGTGCCATCAGTGAGCCGACTAGCGGGACAGATACGCAGTATTTT.

The CDR3 DNA is TGTGCCAGCAGTCCCAGCCGGGTGGGGGGGGCCATCAAAAACATTCAGTACTTC. Residues: CASSPSRVGGAIKNIQYF. The V call is TRBV11-2, the J call TRBJ2-4, with a weak D call TRBD2 (7 bases). This CDR3 is 18 amino acids long. Trimming cost V 6 bases and J 3 bases, with 24 bases left between them. Looked up from germline, CDR1 is SGHAT and CDR2 is FQNNGV.

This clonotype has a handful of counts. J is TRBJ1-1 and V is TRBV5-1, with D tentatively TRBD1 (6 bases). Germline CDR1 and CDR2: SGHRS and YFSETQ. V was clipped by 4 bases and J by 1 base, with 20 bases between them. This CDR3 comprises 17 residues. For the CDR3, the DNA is TGCGCCAGCAGCCCGTTGGTAGGGGGAACGAAGAACACTGAAGCTTTCTTT. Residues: CASSPLVGGTKNTEAFF.

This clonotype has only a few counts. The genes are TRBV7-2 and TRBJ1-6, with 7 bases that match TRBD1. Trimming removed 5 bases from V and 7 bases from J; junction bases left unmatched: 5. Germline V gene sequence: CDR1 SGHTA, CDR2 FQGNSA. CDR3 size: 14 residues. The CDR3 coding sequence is TGTGCCAGCAGCGGAACAGGGGCCAATTCACCCCTCCACTTT. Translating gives CASSGTGANSPLHF. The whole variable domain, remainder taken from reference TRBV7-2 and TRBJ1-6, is GAGVSQSPSNKVTEKGKDVELRCDPISGHTALYWYRQSLGQGLEFLIYFQGNSAPDKSGLPSDRFSAERTGGSVSTLTIQRTQQEDSAVYLCASSGTGANSPLHFGNGTRLTVT.

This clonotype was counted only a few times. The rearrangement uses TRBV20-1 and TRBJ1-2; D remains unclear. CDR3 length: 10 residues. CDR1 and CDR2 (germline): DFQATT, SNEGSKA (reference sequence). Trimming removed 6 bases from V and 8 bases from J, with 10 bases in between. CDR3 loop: CSANNQGYTF. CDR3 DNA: TGCAGTGCCAATAACCAGGGCTACACCTTC.

The CDR3 protein is CASRVEGLASNEQFF. The CDR3 DNA reads TGTGCCAGCAGGGTTGAGGGACTAGCGTCCAATGAGCAGTTCTTC. The chain recombines TRBV2 with TRBJ2-1; TRBD2 matches 10 bases. CDR3 length: 15 amino acids. Trimming cost V 6 bases and J 6 bases; bases outside gene matches: 8. The germline V gene encodes CDR1 SNHLY and CDR2 FYNNEI.

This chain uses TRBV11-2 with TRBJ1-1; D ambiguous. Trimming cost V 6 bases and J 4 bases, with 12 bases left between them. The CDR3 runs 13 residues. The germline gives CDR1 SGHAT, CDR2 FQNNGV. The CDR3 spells CASRRGGFTEAFF. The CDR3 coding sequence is TGTGCCAGCAGGCGGGGAGGGTTCACTGAAGCTTTCTTT.

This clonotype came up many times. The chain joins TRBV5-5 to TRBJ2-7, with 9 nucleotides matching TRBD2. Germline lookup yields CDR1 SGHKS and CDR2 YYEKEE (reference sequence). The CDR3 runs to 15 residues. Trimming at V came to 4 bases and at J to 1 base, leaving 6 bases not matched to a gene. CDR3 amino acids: CASSRGTSNSYEQYF. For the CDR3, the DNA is TGTGCCAGCAGCCGGGGGACTAGCAATTCCTACGAGCAGTACTTC.

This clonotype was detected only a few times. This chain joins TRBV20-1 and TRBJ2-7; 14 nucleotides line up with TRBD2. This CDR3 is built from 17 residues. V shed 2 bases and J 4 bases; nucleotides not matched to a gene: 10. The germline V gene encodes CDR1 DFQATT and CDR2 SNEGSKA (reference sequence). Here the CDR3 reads CSARPEGLAGVRYEQYF. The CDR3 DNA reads TGCAGTGCTAGACCTGAGGGACTAGCGGGGGTTAGATACGAGCAGTACTTC.

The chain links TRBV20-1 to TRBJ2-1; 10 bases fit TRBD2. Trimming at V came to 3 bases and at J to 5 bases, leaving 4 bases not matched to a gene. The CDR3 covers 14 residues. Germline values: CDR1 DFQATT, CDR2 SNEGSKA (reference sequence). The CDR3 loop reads CSASERGGDNEQFF. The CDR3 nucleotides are TGCAGTGCTAGCGAGCGGGGGGGCGACAATGAGCAGTTCTTC.

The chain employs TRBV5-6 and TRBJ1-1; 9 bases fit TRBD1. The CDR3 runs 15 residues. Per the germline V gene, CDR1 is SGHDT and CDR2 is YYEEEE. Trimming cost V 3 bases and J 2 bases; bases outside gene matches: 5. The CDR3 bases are TGTGCCAGCAGCTATTACAGGGGGCTCAACACTGAAGCTTTCTTT. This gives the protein CASSYYRGLNTEAFF.

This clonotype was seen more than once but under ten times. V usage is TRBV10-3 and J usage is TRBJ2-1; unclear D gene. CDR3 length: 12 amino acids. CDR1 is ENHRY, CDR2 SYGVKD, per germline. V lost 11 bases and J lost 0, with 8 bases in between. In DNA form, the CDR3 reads TGTGCCGCAATGGGCTCCTACAATGAGCAGTTCTTC. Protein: CAAMGSYNEQFF.

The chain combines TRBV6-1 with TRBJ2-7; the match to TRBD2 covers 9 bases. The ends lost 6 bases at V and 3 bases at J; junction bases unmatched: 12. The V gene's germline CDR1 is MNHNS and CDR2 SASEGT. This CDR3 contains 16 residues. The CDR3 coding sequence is TGTGCCAGCAGACTCACTACTAGCGGGCAGAACTACGAGCAGTACTTC. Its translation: CASRLTTSGQNYEQYF.

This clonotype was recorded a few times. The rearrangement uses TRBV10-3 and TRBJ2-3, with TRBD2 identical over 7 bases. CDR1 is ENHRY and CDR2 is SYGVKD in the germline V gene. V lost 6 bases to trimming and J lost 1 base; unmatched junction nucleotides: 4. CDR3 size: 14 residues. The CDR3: CAIRASGGTDTQYF. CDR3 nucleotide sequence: TGTGCCATCAGGGCTAGCGGAGGCACAGATACGCAGTATTTT.

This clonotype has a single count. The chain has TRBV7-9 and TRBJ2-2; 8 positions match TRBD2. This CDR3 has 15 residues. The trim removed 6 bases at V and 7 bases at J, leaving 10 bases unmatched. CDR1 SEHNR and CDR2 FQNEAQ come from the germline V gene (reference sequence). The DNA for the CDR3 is TGTGCCAGCAGGGAGAATAGCGGGACGGGCGGGGAGCTGTTTTTT. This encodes CASRENSGTGGELFF.

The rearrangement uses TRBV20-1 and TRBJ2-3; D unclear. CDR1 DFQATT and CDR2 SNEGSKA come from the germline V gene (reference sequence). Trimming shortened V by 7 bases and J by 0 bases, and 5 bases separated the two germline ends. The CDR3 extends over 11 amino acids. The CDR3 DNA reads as TGCAGTGTTATGAGCACAGATACGCAGTATTTT. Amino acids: CSVMSTDTQYF.